This T cell receptor (beta chain) was captured by sequencing in a study of T cells in Graves' hyperthyroidism and ophthalmopathy. The TCR beta CDR3 regions underwent amplification using RNA transcripts as the source. HTBI primers drove first-round RT-PCR of the TCR CDR3. TCRdb fed the multiplex PCR reads into MiXCR, producing one record per CDR3 protein. The table shows under 450,000 distinct CDR3 sequences, with roughly 14% occurring only once. This CDR3 comprises 16 residues. CDR1 and CDR2 from the germline V gene are SGHVS and FNYEAQ. The ends were cut back, 1 base at V and 1 base at J, with 13 bases in the middle.

This clonotype was obtained from a man aged 30 to 39 with Graves' hyperthyroidism that later progressed to Graves' ophthalmopathy. The V gene is TRBV7-6, the J gene TRBJ2-5; D tentatively fits TRBD1 or TRBD2 (6 bases each). Material: blood. The CDR3 loop reads CASSLDRGPGQETQYF. In DNA form, the CDR3 reads TGTGCCAGCAGCTTAGACCGGGGGCCAGGCCAAGAGACCCAGTACTTC.